Listed here is a single TCR beta chain. The data were obtained in a study of T cells of healthy individuals. J was trimmed by 2 bases and V by 5 bases; bases with no gene match: 12. Germline assignment: CDR1 MNHNS and CDR2 SASEGT. The CDR3 runs to 16 residues. TCRdb called the 5' RACE reads again in MiXCR, with one record for every CDR3 protein. The sample includes 75,000 to 95,000 distinct CDR3 sequences, about 4.8% of them seen just once. The clonotype comes from a female donor in good health. This chain connects TRBV6-1 to TRBJ2-7; 7 bases fit TRBD1. The CDR3 region is CASSRGQVGHAYEQYF. CDR3 coding DNA: TGTGCCAGCAGTAGAGGACAGGTTGGACATGCCTACGAGCAGTACTTC.